The T cell receptor beta chain described here comes from a study of blood T cells in healthy people across ages. As regards this clonotype: Its antigen is undetermined.

Study-level points and caveats: Age brought a roughly linear fall in TCR beta diversity measured per million T cells.

Alongside a J-beta primer mix, a sample-barcoded 5' primer served in a second PCR lasting 7 to 11 cycles. Carrying 12 random nucleotides, a template-switch adaptor labeled each individual cDNA molecule. TCRdb re-called the 5' RACE reads through MiXCR, storing one row per CDR3 protein. The sample contains fewer than 1 million distinct CDR3 sequences, under 45% of which appear only once. The CDR3 runs 14 residues. The germline V gene has CDR1 SQVTM and CDR2 ANQGSEA. Trimming removed 7 bases at V and 8 bases at J, with 23 bases between. Sequences were obtained from blood. The sequence derives from a man aged 60-69 years in good health. The chain is built from TRBV29-1 and TRBJ1-2; D possibly corresponds to TRBD1 (5 bases). The CDR3 is CSATPGSRAGGYTF. The DNA for the CDR3 is TGCAGCGCAACCCCAGGCAGCAGGGCAGGCGGCTACACCTTC.